The clone carrying this T cell receptor beta chain was counted a single time. As yet, its antigen is unknown. Other DNA sequences from this sample encode an identical CDR3 as well. This entry belongs to a study of shared clonotypes between healthy human individuals. For the study at large: Donor ages ranged 18 to 49 years: a couple of women, a few men. A donor's plate count was three for CD4 naive and three for CD4 memory; CD8 naive had two and CD8 memory one. Study-wide findings and caveats: Even with large depth, rarefaction showed that sorted-subset sequencing was incomplete. A reduction in generation probabilities was seen for non-shared clonotypes relative to those shared by all four donors.

TCRdb keeps only in-frame clones here, not all; method: immunoSEQ multiplex PCR. This sample yields millions of clones, of which approximately 94% are seen a single time; 1.1% belongs to the top ten. The CDR3 consists of 13 residues. V was clipped by 1 base and J by 3 bases, with 5 bases between them. Germline lookup yields CDR1 SGDLS and CDR2 YYNGEE. Naive CD8 populations comprised CD45RO-negative cells positively selected for CCR7, excluding terminally differentiated effector memory CD45RA+ cells. Sequenced sample: naive CD8+ T cells sorted from blood. The sequence was obtained from a man aged 18 to 29 in good health. The rearrangement links TRBV9 to TRBJ2-1; D ambiguous. The CDR3 nucleotides read TGTGCCAGCAGCGTACTAGACTACAATGAGCAGTTCTTC. Translating gives CASSVLDYNEQFF.